This T cell receptor beta chain derives from a study of blood T cell repertoires in COVID-19. Study background: The study drew acute and convalescent COVID-19 samples from the United States, Italy and Spain. From T cells, B-cell-depleted T cells, or PBMCs came the material, which was cDNA or gDNA.

Authors' analysis steps: It was from reference gene primer amplification that nucleated cell counts were estimated. Clones were read by immunoSEQ multiplex PCR, and TCRdb kept only the in-frame ones, dropping some. V and J calls and clone size follow that table, whereas D and trimming were derived from the DNA. This table has 650,000 to 800,000 clones, about nine tenths appearing once. The CDR3 covers 15 residues. Trimming shortened V by 5 bases and J by 1 base, and 15 bases separated the two germline ends. CDR1 is SGHRS and CDR2 is YFSETQ in the germline V gene. Source material: peripheral blood. The rearrangement links TRBV5-1 to TRBJ1-1, with no clear D. This receptor was taken from a woman aged 18-29 years with acute or convalescent COVID-19. The CDR3 DNA is TGCGCCAGCAGTAAGGGAGCGACGGAGAACACTGAAGCTTTCTTT. This sequence encodes CASSKGATENTEAFF.